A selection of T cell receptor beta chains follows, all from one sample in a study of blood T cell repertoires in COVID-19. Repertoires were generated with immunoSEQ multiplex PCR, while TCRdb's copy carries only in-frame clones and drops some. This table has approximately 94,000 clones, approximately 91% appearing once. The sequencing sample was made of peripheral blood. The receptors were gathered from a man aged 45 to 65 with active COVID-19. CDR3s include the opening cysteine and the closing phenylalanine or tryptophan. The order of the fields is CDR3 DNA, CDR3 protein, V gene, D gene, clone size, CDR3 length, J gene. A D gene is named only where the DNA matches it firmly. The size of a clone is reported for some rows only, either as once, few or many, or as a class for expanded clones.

CDR3nt: TGCGCCAGCAGCCAAGGGACTAGCGGGTCCTCAGAAGCCTCCTACGAGCAGTACTTC; CDR3aa: CASSQGTSGSSEASYEQYF; v_gene: TRBV5-1; d_gene: TRBD2; abundance: -; len: 19; j_gene: TRBJ2-7
CDR3nt: TGTGCCAGCTCACTCCGGACAGGGATGTACTATGGCTACACCTTC; CDR3aa: CASSLRTGMYYGYTF; v_gene: TRBV18; d_gene: TRBD1; abundance: -; len: 15; j_gene: TRBJ1-2
CDR3nt: TGTGCCAGCAGCTTAGGGGGACAGGGGTATGGCTACACCTTC; CDR3aa: CASSLGGQGYGYTF; v_gene: TRBV7-9; d_gene: TRBD1; abundance: -; len: 14; j_gene: TRBJ1-2
CDR3nt: TGTGCCATCAGTGAGACAGACAGCACAGATACGCAGTATTTT; CDR3aa: CAISETDSTDTQYF; v_gene: TRBV10-3; d_gene: -; abundance: -; len: 14; j_gene: TRBJ2-3
CDR3nt: TGTGCCAGCATCAAACAGAGGAACACTGAAGCTTTCTTT; CDR3aa: CASIKQRNTEAFF; v_gene: TRBV12-3/TRBV12-4; d_gene: -; abundance: once; len: 13; j_gene: TRBJ1-1
CDR3nt: TGTGCCAGCAGTCCGGGGGGGGGTTACTACAATGAGCAGTTCTTC; CDR3aa: CASSPGGGYYNEQFF; v_gene: TRBV5-4; d_gene: TRBD2; abundance: -; len: 15; j_gene: TRBJ2-1
CDR3nt: TGTGCCAGCAGCGCCAGACTGGACGAGCAGTACTTC; CDR3aa: CASSARLDEQYF; v_gene: TRBV7-9; d_gene: -; abundance: few; len: 12; j_gene: TRBJ2-7
CDR3nt: TGTGCCAGTAGTCTTCGACTAGCCCCGGATACGCAGTATTTT; CDR3aa: CASSLRLAPDTQYF; v_gene: TRBV19; d_gene: TRBD2; abundance: -; len: 14; j_gene: TRBJ2-3
CDR3nt: TGTGCCAGCAGCCAAATTGGTCGGGGAAGACAGAACACTGAAGCTTTCTTT; CDR3aa: CASSQIGRGRQNTEAFF; v_gene: TRBV5-6; d_gene: -; abundance: few; len: 17; j_gene: TRBJ1-1
CDR3nt: TGCGCCAGCAGCTTGCGTCTGACAGGGGCGGCAACTAATGAAAAACTGTTTTTT; CDR3aa: CASSLRLTGAATNEKLFF; v_gene: TRBV5-1; d_gene: TRBD1; abundance: -; len: 18; j_gene: TRBJ1-4
CDR3nt: TGTGCCAGCAGCTTGGGGTCCCTAGCGGGGGTTGAGACCCAGTACTTC; CDR3aa: CASSLGSLAGVETQYF; v_gene: TRBV5-6; d_gene: TRBD2; abundance: -; len: 16; j_gene: TRBJ2-5
CDR3nt: TGTGCCAGCAGCTTCGGGGGACTCTCCACAGATACGCAGTATTTT; CDR3aa: CASSFGGLSTDTQYF; v_gene: TRBV5-6; d_gene: -; abundance: -; len: 15; j_gene: TRBJ2-3
CDR3nt: TGTGCCAGCAGCCAAGACTTAAGACAGCGGCAGTTCTTC; CDR3aa: CASSQDLRQRQFF; v_gene: TRBV14; d_gene: -; abundance: -; len: 13; j_gene: TRBJ2-1
CDR3nt: TGTGCCAGCAGCCAAGAGGGACTAGCGGGAGCGGTTACAGATACGCAGTATTTT; CDR3aa: CASSQEGLAGAVTDTQYF; v_gene: TRBV3-1/TRBV3-2; d_gene: TRBD2; abundance: once; len: 18; j_gene: TRBJ2-3
CDR3nt: TGTGCCAGCAGCCCCGCTCGAGCGCAAGAGACCCAGTACTTC; CDR3aa: CASSPARAQETQYF; v_gene: TRBV6-6; d_gene: -; abundance: -; len: 14; j_gene: TRBJ2-5
CDR3nt: TGCGCCAGCAGCTTGACTAGCGGGGGACCCTACGAGCAGTACTTC; CDR3aa: CASSLTSGGPYEQYF; v_gene: TRBV5-1; d_gene: TRBD2; abundance: -; len: 15; j_gene: TRBJ2-7
CDR3nt: TGTGCCAGCAGCTTTGGGCAGGGTCACACCTTC; CDR3aa: CASSFGQGHTF; v_gene: TRBV5-6; d_gene: -; abundance: -; len: 11; j_gene: TRBJ1-2
CDR3nt: TGTGCCAGCAGCCTATTGTCACCAAGCAATCAGCCCCAGCATTTT; CDR3aa: CASSLLSPSNQPQHF; v_gene: TRBV2; d_gene: -; abundance: -; len: 15; j_gene: TRBJ1-5
CDR3nt: TGTGCCAGCACCTCACTAGCGGGGGGACCGAATACCGGGGAGCTGTTTTTT; CDR3aa: CASTSLAGGPNTGELFF; v_gene: TRBV5-4; d_gene: TRBD2; abundance: -; len: 17; j_gene: TRBJ2-2
CDR3nt: TGTGCCAGCAGCTTAGAAGCCCTTACTGAAGCTTTCTTT; CDR3aa: CASSLEALTEAFF; v_gene: TRBV11-2; d_gene: -; abundance: -; len: 13; j_gene: TRBJ1-1
CDR3nt: TGTGCCAGCAGCCCGAGCGGGGGGATAGCAGATACGCAGTATTTT; CDR3aa: CASSPSGGIADTQYF; v_gene: TRBV5-4; d_gene: TRBD2; abundance: -; len: 15; j_gene: TRBJ2-3
CDR3nt: TGTGCCAGCCATCCGGGACACCTAACGTCCTATAATTCACCCCTCCACTTT; CDR3aa: CASHPGHLTSYNSPLHF; v_gene: TRBV2; d_gene: -; abundance: -; len: 17; j_gene: TRBJ1-6
CDR3nt: TGTGCCAGCAGCCTGGACAGGGTCGCTGGCTCTGGGGCCAACGTCCTGACTTTC; CDR3aa: CASSLDRVAGSGANVLTF; v_gene: TRBV2; d_gene: TRBD1; abundance: once; len: 18; j_gene: TRBJ2-6
CDR3nt: TGTGCTAGTGGTTTGGAACACACGAAAAACTACGAGCAGTACTTC; CDR3aa: CASGLEHTKNYEQYF; v_gene: TRBV12-5; d_gene: -; abundance: -; len: 15; j_gene: TRBJ2-7
CDR3nt: TGTGCCAGCAGCTCCGGACAGAACTATGGCTACACCTTC; CDR3aa: CASSSGQNYGYTF; v_gene: TRBV7-8; d_gene: -; abundance: -; len: 13; j_gene: TRBJ1-2
CDR3nt: TGTGCCAGCTCACGTTCGGGAGGAAACATTCAGTACTTC; CDR3aa: CASSRSGGNIQYF; v_gene: TRBV18; d_gene: TRBD2; abundance: few; len: 13; j_gene: TRBJ2-4
CDR3nt: TGCGCCACCCCTGTGGTAGACTCAAGCACAGATACGCAGTATTTT; CDR3aa: CATPVVDSSTDTQYF; v_gene: TRBV10-2; d_gene: -; abundance: -; len: 15; j_gene: TRBJ2-3
CDR3nt: TGTGCCAGCAGTGAAGGTCAGTACACTGAAGCTTTCTTT; CDR3aa: CASSEGQYTEAFF; v_gene: TRBV2; d_gene: -; abundance: -; len: 13; j_gene: TRBJ1-1
CDR3nt: TGTGCCAGCAGCCGACAGGCTAACACCGGGGAGCTGTTTTTT; CDR3aa: CASSRQANTGELFF; v_gene: TRBV7-9; d_gene: -; abundance: -; len: 14; j_gene: TRBJ2-2
CDR3nt: TGTGCCAGCAGCCCCCGGCGGACAGGGGACACTGAAGCTTTCTTT; CDR3aa: CASSPRRTGDTEAFF; v_gene: TRBV7-2; d_gene: TRBD1; abundance: -; len: 15; j_gene: TRBJ1-1
CDR3nt: TGCAGCGTTCAAGTGCTGATGGACTCGACGCAGTATTTT; CDR3aa: CSVQVLMDSTQYF; v_gene: TRBV29-1; d_gene: -; abundance: -; len: 13; j_gene: TRBJ2-3
CDR3nt: TGTGCCAGCAGCTTACCACCCGGGACTGACTACCAAGAGACCCAGTACTTC; CDR3aa: CASSLPPGTDYQETQYF; v_gene: TRBV11-2; d_gene: -; abundance: once; len: 17; j_gene: TRBJ2-5
CDR3nt: TGTGCCAGCAGCGCGGCGGGGGGGTACAATGAGCAGTTCTTC; CDR3aa: CASSAAGGYNEQFF; v_gene: TRBV9; d_gene: TRBD2; abundance: -; len: 14; j_gene: TRBJ2-1
CDR3nt: TGTGCCAGCAGCCTCGGGACAGGAAGATCCTATAATTCACCCCTCCACTTT; CDR3aa: CASSLGTGRSYNSPLHF; v_gene: TRBV5-5; d_gene: TRBD1; abundance: -; len: 17; j_gene: TRBJ1-6
CDR3nt: TGTGCCAGCAGCTTAGCACGTGGGGGGGGCCCCTACGAGCAGTACTTC; CDR3aa: CASSLARGGGPYEQYF; v_gene: TRBV11-2; d_gene: -; abundance: -; len: 16; j_gene: TRBJ2-7
CDR3nt: TGTGCCAGCAGCGTAGATTCACAGACCTATGGCTACACCTTC; CDR3aa: CASSVDSQTYGYTF; v_gene: TRBV9; d_gene: -; abundance: -; len: 14; j_gene: TRBJ1-2
CDR3nt: TGCGCCAGCAGCTTGGCTAGCGGGAGGGCAGTCAATGAGCAGTTCTTC; CDR3aa: CASSLASGRAVNEQFF; v_gene: TRBV5-1; d_gene: TRBD2; abundance: -; len: 16; j_gene: TRBJ2-1